This T cell receptor beta chain was found in a study of chemoradiotherapy in HPV16-positive cancers. Overall study context: Candidate HPV-specific clones and shared TCR motifs came from a couple of HPV16-positive patients.

This table comes from immunoSEQ multiplex PCR, and its TCRdb copy is limited to in-frame clones, with some not included. Of some 1,000 clones listed, about 90% were seen once; the top ten hold over 13%. Notes on this clone: Antigen unknown.

Repertoires were sampled repeatedly during chemoradiotherapy. Findings of the study overall: For HPV16-positive patients, expanding HPV-responsive T cells associated with longer recurrence-free survival. During treatment, candidate HPV-specific clones and E7-related motifs expanded in tumor.

Sequencing was performed on tumor tissue, taken from a patient who underwent chemoradiotherapy. This receptor was taken from a human donor with HPV-associated anogenital cancer.

The CDR3 reads CASSLRISGLAYEQYF. Here the CDR3 DNA reads TGTGCCAGCAGCTTACGAATTAGCGGGTTAGCCTACGAGCAGTACTTC. The chain uses TRBV7-2 and TRBJ2-7; 7 bases fit TRBD2. The CDR3 is made up of 16 amino acids. Germline loops: CDR1 SGHTA, CDR2 FQGNSA. The V gene end was trimmed by 2 bases and the J gene end by 2 bases; junction bases not matched to a gene: 9.